This section outlines one T cell receptor beta chain sequence together with its context. No antigen is known for it. Every subset of CD8+ T cells was sorted in triplicate at approximately 300,000 cells each. The germline V gene encodes CDR1 MNHEY and CDR2 SMNVEV (reference sequence). This CDR3 has 14 amino acids. The data were obtained in a study of CXCR3-negative and CXCR3-positive naive CD8 T cells. Study-level information: TRB reads totalled about 140 million, about 1.5 +/- 0.3 million per library. Overall study findings and caveats: TRBV-TRBJ usage was alike in naive CXCR3-negative and CXCR3-positive cells but differed in memory cells. Similarly elevated diversity marked both naive subsets, with memory CD8+ cells showing far lower diversity. TRB CDR3 hydrophobicity was greater in CXCR3-positive naive cells than in CXCR3-negative naive cells.

The libraries of TRB cDNA were constructed through 5' RACE using UMI labels. TCRdb re-called the 5' RACE reads and catalogs CDR3 proteins one per entry, DNA excluded. This sample contains about 120,000 distinct CDR3 sequences. Sequencing was done on a sample of naive CXCR3+ CD8+ T cells from blood. Subset of the sample: CD45RO-CCR7+CD27+CD95- naive CD8+ T cells expressing CXCR3 (TNR3+). The receptor comes from a human donor in good health. Some clones in this sample may be carry-over from other donors' samples. The chain couples TRBV27 to TRBJ2-1; the D call from TCRdb, TRBD1, cannot be confirmed without DNA. The CDR3 reads CASMDRDELGEQFF.